This TCR beta chain originates from a study of blood T cell repertoires in COVID-19. Overall study context: Some COVID-19 samples were acute and others convalescent; all came from the United States, Italy and Spain. T cells, B-cell-depleted T cells, or PBMCs provided the cDNA or gDNA that served as material.

Germline CDR1 reads LGHDT; CDR2 reads YNNKEL (reference sequence). This CDR3 spans 14 amino acids. V shed 4 bases and J shed 6 bases, with 12 bases lying between them. As handled by the study authors: For nucleated cells, counts were estimated from reference gene primer amplification. The repertoire was sequenced with immunoSEQ multiplex PCR; TCRdb's copy has only in-frame clones and lacks some. The DNA gave D and trimming, while V, J and clone size come from that table. The data contain 90,000 to 120,000 clones, more than 60% of them singletons. This chain links TRBV3-1 (or the pseudogene TRBV3-2) with TRBJ1-4; no definite D call. This TCR was recovered from a man between 65 and 80 years old with active or convalescent COVID-19. Sequencing input: peripheral blood. In nucleotides, the CDR3 is TGTGCCAGCAGCCCAAGGGCGGAGGATGAAAAACTGTTTTTT. This codes for CASSPRAEDEKLFF.